There are a few counts of the clone carrying this T cell receptor (beta chain). The antigen remains undetermined. Per-sample yields of isolated PBMCs were at least 6 million. The sample originates from a study of blood T cells in healthy people across ages. Study-level results: Estimated diversity that came from one million T cells was considered an underestimate.

From germline, CDR1 is MNHEY and CDR2 SVGAGI. V dropped 0 bases and J dropped 2; count of bases not matched to a gene: 1. This CDR3 region has 15 residues. A J-beta primer mix and a sample-barcoded 5' primer were used in a second PCR of about 7 to 12 cycles. Each TCR beta cDNA got a 12-nucleotide random molecular identifier. From the 5' RACE reads, TCRdb called clonotypes with MiXCR, one entry per CDR3 protein. The sample yields roughly 1,500,000 distinct CDR3 sequences, about 40% seen once. The sample was blood. The gene calls are TRBV6-5 and TRBJ2-5, with 9 positions matching TRBD1. The TCR originated in a woman in her late teens or twenties in good health. CDR3 nucleotide sequence: TGTGCCAGCAGTTACTCCGGGACAGGGCAAGAGACCCAGTACTTC. As protein: CASSYSGTGQETQYF.